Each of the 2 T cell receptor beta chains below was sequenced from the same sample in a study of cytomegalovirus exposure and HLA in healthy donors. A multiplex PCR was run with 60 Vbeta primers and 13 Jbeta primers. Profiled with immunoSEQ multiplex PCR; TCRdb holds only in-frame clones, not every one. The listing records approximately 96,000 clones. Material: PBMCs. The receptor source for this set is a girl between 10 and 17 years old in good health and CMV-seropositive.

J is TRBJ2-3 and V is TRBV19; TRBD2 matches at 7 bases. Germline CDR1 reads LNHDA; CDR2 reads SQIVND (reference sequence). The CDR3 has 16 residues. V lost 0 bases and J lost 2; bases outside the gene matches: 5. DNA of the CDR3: TGTGCCAGTAGTATAGATGGCGGGGGAGTCACAGATACGCAGTATTTT. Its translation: CASSIDGGGVTDTQYF.

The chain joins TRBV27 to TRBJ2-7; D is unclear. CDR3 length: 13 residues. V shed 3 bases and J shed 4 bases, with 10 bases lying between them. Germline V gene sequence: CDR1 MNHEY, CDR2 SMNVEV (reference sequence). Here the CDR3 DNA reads TGTGCCAGCAGTTTTGGAGCCCCATACGAGCAGTACTTC. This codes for CASSFGAPYEQYF.